This TCR beta chain was identified in a study of blood T cell repertoires in COVID-19. Study in general: Sample material is recorded as cDNA or gDNA derived from T cells, B-cell-depleted T cells, or PBMCs.

J was trimmed by 3 bases and V by 5 bases; bases with no gene match: 7. The germline CDR1 and CDR2 sequences are MNHEY and SMNVEV (reference sequence). This CDR3 has 14 residues. Authors' data handling: The assay estimated nucleated cells by amplifying reference gene primers. The assay was immunoSEQ multiplex PCR, and TCRdb's table has in-frame clones only and misses some. Clone size and V and J calls were adopted from that table, with D and trimming inferred from the DNA. The sample holds 95,000 to 150,000 clones, 82% seen once. The sequenced sample was peripheral blood. The source is a human donor in a cohort sampled during active COVID-19. The chain combines TRBV27 with TRBJ2-7; 7 positions agree with TRBD2. The CDR3 DNA sequence: TGTGCCAGCAGTCCCCACTCGGGAGGCTACGAGCAGTACTTC. Its protein product is CASSPHSGGYEQYF.